This TCR beta chain is drawn from a study of technical replicates of blood from several donors. Clones were read by immunoSEQ multiplex PCR, and TCRdb kept only the in-frame ones, dropping some. The repertoire consists of tens of thousands of clones, with roughly 89% occurring once and the leading ten covering 0.35% to 0.4%. V was trimmed by 4 bases and J by 0 bases, leaving 8 bases between them. The CDR3 totals 14 residues. Looked up from germline, CDR1 is SGHRS and CDR2 is YFSETQ. The rearrangement links TRBV5-1 to TRBJ1-3; D is uncertain. The source material was T cells isolated from PBMCs. The origin of this receptor is a human donor in good health. Some clones in this sample may be carry-over from other donors' samples. For the CDR3, the DNA is TGCGCCAGCAGCAAAGACACCTCTGGAAACACCATATATTTT. This encodes CASSKDTSGNTIYF.